This T cell receptor beta chain was obtained from a study of patients and donors after allogeneic stem cell transplantation (dated by TCRdb to about 2020). This clonotype was detected only a few times. Its antigen is unknown. No base quality values were provided; no much bigger clone lies one nucleotide off. The library was built by means of RT-PCR. For sequencing, a NextSeq 550 was employed. TCRdb trimmed the raw reads at Q25, called clones with MiXCR and kept productive beta chains. CDR3 protein duplicates are merged, each entry listing the most common genes and DNA. The sample table contains around 200,000 distinct CDR3 sequences; only one count was recorded for roughly two fifths of them. The ten top clones hold 11% of the sample. CDR1 and CDR2, per the germline V gene, are LGHNA and YSLEER. The CDR3 covers 15 residues, taking in both the cysteine and the phenylalanine. The only DNA kept is the CDR3, 45 bases in frame from the first base. Ends trimmed: V by 4 bases, J by 0 bases; bases unmatched to a gene: 2.

The chain is encoded by TRBV4-3 joined to TRBJ1-4, with 7 bases aligning to TRBD1. This TCR was recovered from a human donor who was either an allogeneic HSCT recipient or a stem cell or donor lymphocyte infusion donor (not recorded which). It is not recorded whose cells these are; they may come from a transplant donor. The sequenced material came from blood, either unsorted or a sorted T cell fraction (not recorded which). The CDR3 region has the sequence CASSPRGATNEKLFF. The nucleotide sequence reads as follows: TGCGCCAGCAGCCCCAGGGGGGCAACTAATGAAAAACTGTTTTTT.